These T cell receptor beta chains were read from a single sample in a study of OX40 agonist ivuxolimab in advanced cancers. Repertoires were generated with immunoSEQ multiplex PCR, while TCRdb's copy carries only in-frame clones and drops some. The sample has 95,000 to 100,000 clones; roughly four fifths are singletons. The sample here was CD4+ or CD8+ T cells sorted from blood, taken in a trial of the OX40 agonist ivuxolimab. The receptor source for this set is an adult with an advanced solid tumor such as melanoma, head and neck, liver or kidney cancer. The CDR3 runs from the conserved cysteine through the conserved F or W. D genes are given only for firm matches. Clone sizes are given selectively: once, few, many, or a class where the clone is expanded.

CDR3: CASSQDRGDSGANVLTF
DNA: TGCGCCAGCAGCCAAGATAGAGGGGACTCTGGGGCCAACGTCCTGACTTTC
V: TRBV4-3
J: TRBJ2-6
D: NA
size: NA

CDR3: CASSSRDPYEQYF
DNA: TGTGCCAGCAGCTCTAGGGACCCCTACGAGCAGTACTTC
V: TRBV7-9
J: TRBJ2-7
D: NA
size: NA

CDR3: CASSPFTDTQYF
DNA: TGTGCCAGCTCTCCTTTCACAGATACGCAGTATTTT
V: TRBV18
J: TRBJ2-3
D: NA
size: NA

CDR3: CASSIRDTRLAGVWYEQYF
DNA: TGTGCCAGCAGCATCCGGGACACCAGACTAGCGGGAGTTTGGTACGAGCAGTACTTC
V: TRBV2
J: TRBJ2-7
D: TRBD2
size: NA

CDR3: CASSQERLATEAFF
DNA: TGCGCCAGCAGCCAAGAACGACTGGCCACTGAAGCTTTCTTT
V: TRBV4-1
J: TRBJ1-1
D: NA
size: NA

CDR3: CASSLPRTGSTDTQYF
DNA: TGTGCCAGCAGCTTACCCAGGACAGGTAGTACAGATACGCAGTATTTT
V: TRBV11-1
J: TRBJ2-3
D: TRBD1
size: NA

CDR3: CASSRLGLTNEKLFF
DNA: TGTGCCAGCAGCCGCCTGGGGTTGACTAATGAAAAACTGTTTTTT
V: TRBV14
J: TRBJ1-4
D: NA
size: NA

CDR3: CASSFETLNYGYTF
DNA: TGTGCCAGCAGCTTTGAAACACTGAACTATGGCTACACCTTC
V: TRBV5-8
J: TRBJ1-2
D: NA
size: NA

CDR3: CASSPLTGVLETQYF
DNA: TGTGCCAGCAGCCCCTTGACAGGGGTCTTGGAGACCCAGTACTTC
V: TRBV7-9
J: TRBJ2-5
D: TRBD1
size: NA

CDR3: CASSIDGDYGYTF
DNA: TGTGCCAGCAGTATTGACGGGGACTATGGCTACACCTTC
V: TRBV6-1
J: TRBJ1-2
D: NA
size: NA

CDR3: CASSLTGGQDTQYF
DNA: TGTGCCAGCAGCCTCACAGGGGGCCAAGATACGCAGTATTTT
V: TRBV7-2
J: TRBJ2-3
D: TRBD1
size: NA

CDR3: CATSRGGEAKNIQYF
DNA: TGTGCCACCAGCAGAGGTGGGGAAGCCAAAAACATTCAGTACTTC
V: TRBV15
J: TRBJ2-4
D: NA
size: NA

CDR3: CASSLGKGLSSYNEQFF
DNA: TGTGCCAGCAGCTTAGGGAAGGGACTCTCTTCCTACAATGAGCAGTTCTTC
V: TRBV11-2
J: TRBJ2-1
D: NA
size: NA

CDR3: CASSPRGNTDTQYF
DNA: TGTGCCAGCTCACCACGGGGAAACACAGATACGCAGTATTTT
V: TRBV18
J: TRBJ2-3
D: NA
size: few

CDR3: CASSHQRDSGSGNTIYF
DNA: TGCGCCAGCAGCCATCAAAGGGACAGTGGCTCTGGAAACACCATATATTTT
V: TRBV4-1
J: TRBJ1-3
D: TRBD1
size: NA

CDR3: CASSRAGSTEAFF
DNA: TGCGCCAGCAGCCGGGCAGGGAGCACTGAAGCTTTCTTT
V: TRBV5-1
J: TRBJ1-1
D: NA
size: NA

CDR3: CASSLVHLAGDYEQYF
DNA: TGCGCCAGCAGCTTGGTTCATCTAGCGGGAGACTACGAGCAGTACTTC
V: TRBV5-1
J: TRBJ2-7
D: TRBD2
size: NA

CDR3: CASSEGVYGYTF
DNA: TGTGCCAGCTCTGAAGGGGTTTATGGCTACACCTTC
V: TRBV6-5
J: TRBJ1-2
D: NA
size: NA

CDR3: CASSLLTSGGEQYF
DNA: TGTGCCAGCAGTCTCCTTACCTCAGGGGGCGAGCAGTACTTC
V: TRBV2
J: TRBJ2-7
D: TRBD1
size: NA

CDR3: CASSPMTSGGPDTQYF
DNA: TGTGCCAGCAGTCCGATGACTAGCGGGGGCCCAGATACGCAGTATTTT
V: TRBV27
J: TRBJ2-3
D: TRBD2
size: NA

CDR3: CASSLVPDREWIDTQYF
DNA: TGCGCCAGCAGCTTGGTCCCGGATCGGGAGTGGATAGATACGCAGTATTTT
V: TRBV5-1
J: TRBJ2-3
D: NA
size: NA

CDR3: CASSIALAGNEQFF
DNA: TGTGCCAGTAGTATAGCCCTAGCGGGGAATGAGCAGTTCTTC
V: TRBV19
J: TRBJ2-1
D: TRBD2
size: NA

CDR3: CASSLPGEKNIQYF
DNA: TGTGCCAGCAGCTTACCAGGGGAAAAAAACATTCAGTACTTC
V: TRBV7-2
J: TRBJ2-4
D: NA
size: NA

CDR3: CASSRTSGNQPQHF
DNA: TGTGCCAGCTCTCGAACATCGGGAAATCAGCCCCAGCATTTT
V: TRBV18
J: TRBJ1-5
D: NA
size: NA

CDR3: CASSPAGVSGVNNEQFF
DNA: TGTGCCAGCAGTCCCGCGGGTGTGAGCGGGGTAAACAATGAGCAGTTCTTC
V: TRBV27
J: TRBJ2-1
D: TRBD2
size: once

CDR3: CASSRAGSNYEQYF
DNA: TGTGCCAGCAGTCGAGCGGGATCAAACTACGAGCAGTACTTC
V: TRBV27
J: TRBJ2-7
D: TRBD2
size: NA

CDR3: CASSEEGKGVNGYTF
DNA: TGTGCCAGCAGTGAAGAAGGGAAAGGTGTGAATGGCTACACCTTC
V: TRBV6-1
J: TRBJ1-2
D: NA
size: NA

CDR3: CASSSSDRGGVAKNIQYF
DNA: TGTGCCAGCAGCTCGTCGGACAGGGGCGGCGTAGCCAAAAACATTCAGTACTTC
V: TRBV7-2
J: TRBJ2-4
D: TRBD1
size: NA

CDR3: CASRSRQGNSPLHF
DNA: TGTGCCAGTAGGTCGAGACAGGGGAATTCACCCCTCCACTTT
V: TRBV19
J: TRBJ1-6
D: TRBD1
size: few

CDR3: CASSWGTRNTGELFF
DNA: TGTGCCAGCAGCTGGGGTACGAGGAACACCGGGGAGCTGTTTTTT
V: TRBV11-2
J: TRBJ2-2
D: NA
size: NA

CDR3: CASSVAVTGNTIYF
DNA: TGTGCCAGCAGCGTAGCCGTGACTGGAAACACCATATATTTT
V: TRBV9
J: TRBJ1-3
D: NA
size: NA

CDR3: CASSLSPMDISTSDEQFF
DNA: TGTGCCAGCAGTTTATCACCAATGGACATTAGTACTAGTGATGAGCAGTTCTTC
V: TRBV27
J: TRBJ2-1
D: NA
size: NA

CDR3: CASSRLAGGLYEQFF
DNA: TGTGCCAGCAGCCGACTAGCGGGGGGCCTCTATGAGCAGTTCTTC
V: TRBV7-2
J: TRBJ2-1
D: TRBD2
size: NA

CDR3: CASSIKTGATYEQYF
DNA: TGTGCCAGTAGTATAAAGACGGGGGCCACCTACGAGCAGTACTTC
V: TRBV19
J: TRBJ2-7
D: NA
size: NA

CDR3: CASSLGGGSGYTF
DNA: TGCGCCAGCAGCTTGGGAGGGGGCAGTGGCTACACCTTC
V: TRBV5-1
J: TRBJ1-2
D: TRBD1
size: once

CDR3: CASSFASGAPDTQYF
DNA: TGTGCCAGCAGCTTTGCTAGCGGGGCTCCAGATACGCAGTATTTT
V: TRBV7-9
J: TRBJ2-3
D: TRBD2
size: NA

CDR3: CSAKRGTYEQYF
DNA: TGCAGCGCCAAGCGGGGCACCTACGAGCAGTACTTC
V: TRBV29-1
J: TRBJ2-7
D: TRBD2
size: NA

CDR3: CASSAGADYPYNEQFF
DNA: TGTGCCAGCAGTGCGGGGGCAGATTATCCGTACAATGAGCAGTTCTTC
V: TRBV6-4
J: TRBJ2-1
D: NA
size: NA

CDR3: CASSPGGGLYEQYF
DNA: TGTGCCAGCAGCCCCGGGGGGGGGCTCTACGAGCAGTACTTC
V: TRBV7-9
J: TRBJ2-7
D: TRBD2
size: NA

CDR3: CASSFGEPDSMNTEAFF
DNA: TGTGCCAGCAGCTTTGGTGAGCCCGACAGCATGAACACTGAAGCTTTCTTT
V: TRBV5-5
J: TRBJ1-1
D: NA
size: NA

CDR3: CSVDPRETGELFF
DNA: TGCAGCGTGGATCCCAGGGAGACAGGGGAGCTGTTTTTT
V: TRBV29-1
J: TRBJ2-2
D: NA
size: NA

CDR3: CASSGTSGSATGELFF
DNA: TGCGCCAGCAGCGGGACTAGCGGGAGCGCCACCGGGGAGCTGTTTTTT
V: TRBV5-1
J: TRBJ2-2
D: TRBD2
size: NA

CDR3: CASSNGITGNSPLHF
DNA: TGTGCCAGTAGTAACGGAATAACAGGGAATTCACCCCTCCACTTT
V: TRBV19
J: TRBJ1-6
D: NA
size: few

CDR3: CARVGERSHSSGANVLTF
DNA: TGTGCCAGGGTGGGGGAGAGGTCCCATTCCTCTGGGGCCAACGTCCTGACTTTC
V: TRBV19
J: TRBJ2-6
D: NA
size: NA

CDR3: CASSPPGRSPLHF
DNA: TGTGCCAGCAGCCCCCCCGGACGATCACCCCTCCACTTT
V: TRBV7-9
J: TRBJ1-6
D: NA
size: NA